This T cell receptor beta chain was sequenced during a study of cytomegalovirus exposure and HLA in healthy donors. PCR used 60 Vbeta primers and 13 Jbeta primers. Data came from immunoSEQ multiplex PCR; TCRdb stores just in-frame clones and leaves some out. The sample consists of some 150,000 clones, about four fifths of them appearing once. V was trimmed by 5 bases and J by 8 bases, leaving 21 bases between them. The V gene's germline CDR1 is SGHAT and CDR2 FQNNGV. CDR3 length: 15 amino acids. To note about this clone: The antigen is not known.

Study outcomes and limitations: Follow-up analysis later connected one missense variant in DCLRE1C with trimming of TCR beta V- and J-genes. The study put around 180 TCR beta chains on its list as cytomegalovirus-associated. In vitro, a few CMV-associated chains proved specific for CMV antigens.

The specimen was PBMCs. The rearrangement uses TRBV11-2 and TRBJ1-2; D remains unclear. The sequence was collected from a man aged 35-49 years in good health and CMV-seropositive. Here the CDR3 DNA reads TGTGCCAGCAGCCAGCCCGGAAACCCGGGTGTCGGCTACACCTTC. It is translated as CASSQPGNPGVGYTF.